This passage covers 20 T cell receptor beta chains from one sample sequenced in a study of shared clonotypes between healthy human individuals. Naive-designated CD8 cells lacked CD45RO, were positively enriched for CCR7, and omitted terminally differentiated effector memory CD45RA+ cells. This table comes from immunoSEQ multiplex PCR, and its TCRdb copy is limited to in-frame clones, with some not included. This sample has hundreds of thousands of clones, with 96% found just once. Sequencing was done on a sample of naive CD8+ T cells sorted from blood. These receptors originate from a man in his thirties or forties in good health.

This chain uses TRBV7-8 with TRBJ2-7; the D gene is possibly TRBD2 (5 bases). V lost 5 bases and J lost 3, with 14 bases in between. Germline V gives CDR1 SGHVS, CDR2 FQNEAQ. CDR3 size: 14 residues. CDR3 sequence (DNA): TGTGCCAGCAGCCCAGCACGGACTCTCTACGAGCAGTACTTC. Its translation is CASSPARTLYEQYF. The variable domain in full, completed from reference TRBV7-8 and TRBJ2-7, reads GAGVSQSPRYKVAKRGQDVALRCDPISGHVSLFWYQQALGQGPEFLTYFQNEAQLDKSGLPSDRFFAERPEGSVSTLKIQRTQQEDSAVYLCASSPARTLYEQYFGPGTRLTVT.

A remark on this clone: Other nucleotide sequences in the sample specify the same CDR3. The V call is TRBV7-9, the J call TRBJ2-7; no reliable D call. This CDR3 is 13 amino acids long. Germline V gene data show CDR1 as SEHNR and CDR2 as FQNEAQ (reference sequence). The V end was cut by 0 bases, the J end by 3 bases, with 6 bases between. CDR3 coding DNA: TGTGCCAGCAGCTTAGCCTGGGGCTACGAGCAGTACTTC. It specifies CASSLAWGYEQYF.

J is TRBJ2-7 and V is TRBV29-1; either TRBD1 or TRBD2 may fit D (5 bases each). In germline, CDR1 is SQVTM, CDR2 ANQGSEA. This CDR3 has 13 amino acids. V was clipped by 6 bases and J by 1 base, with 13 bases between them. The DNA of the CDR3 is TGCAGCGTGGGGGACGGCCGATCCTACGAGCAGTACTTC. This encodes CSVGDGRSYEQYF.

The V and J genes are TRBV5-5 and TRBJ2-1; 9 bases map to TRBD2. The length of the CDR3 is 17 residues. CDR1 and CDR2 from the germline V gene are SGHKS and YYEKEE (reference sequence). V shed 0 bases, J shed 9 bases, and the junction held 13 bases outside the gene matches. CDR3 sequence: CASSLESFRGGLAEQFF. The CDR3 DNA is TGTGCCAGCAGCTTGGAATCATTTAGGGGGGGACTAGCTGAGCAGTTCTTC.

The chain joins TRBV10-3 to TRBJ2-7, with 8 nucleotides matching TRBD1. The CDR3 extends over 14 amino acids. Germline CDR1 ENHRY, CDR2 SYGVKD. V lost 4 bases, J lost 3 bases, and 5 bases stayed unmatched. CDR3 DNA sequence: TGTGCCATCAGTGGTTGGGACAGGAACTACGAGCAGTACTTC. It is translated as CAISGWDRNYEQYF.

This clone appeared a few times. The chain has TRBV4-1 and TRBJ2-7, with 8 bases fitting TRBD2. The V segment lost 5 bases and the J segment 0 bases; nucleotides outside the gene matches: 3. This CDR3 comprises 14 residues. Germline lookup yields CDR1 MGHRA and CDR2 YSYEKL. The CDR3 DNA is TGCGCCAGCAGCACCGGGACTAGCTCCTACGAGCAGTACTTC. It codes for CASSTGTSSYEQYF.

The chain is built from TRBV7-9 and TRBJ1-6; TRBD1 matches at 7 bases. After removal of 8 bases from V and 9 bases from J, the junction contained 4 bases not matched to a gene. The germline V gene encodes CDR1 SEHNR and CDR2 FQNEAQ (reference sequence). CDR3 length: 12 residues. The CDR3 loop is CASGTGASPLHF. DNA of the CDR3: TGTGCCAGCGGAACAGGGGCTTCACCCCTCCACTTT.

The chain combines TRBV7-8 with TRBJ2-1; 8 positions agree with TRBD2. V lost 5 bases, J lost 4 bases, and 10 bases stayed unmatched. The CDR3 sequence is 16 residues long. Germline V CDR1 and CDR2: SGHVS, FQNEAQ. This CDR3 reads CASSPVIAGTYNEQFF. CDR3 DNA: TGTGCCAGCAGCCCCGTGATAGCGGGGACATACAATGAGCAGTTCTTC.

This clone was seen once. This chain joins TRBV2 and TRBJ2-3; D assignment may be TRBD1 or TRBD2 (5 bases each). The CDR3 runs 15 residues. With 4 bases removed from V and 2 bases from J, the gap between germline ends came to 13 bases. Germline assignment: CDR1 SNHLY and CDR2 FYNNEI. CDR3 DNA sequence: TGTGCCAGCAGTGGTTGGGACGCAAACACAGATACGCAGTATTTT. Its protein product is CASSGWDANTDTQYF.

V is TRBV6-5 and J is TRBJ2-3; TRBD2 might be the D (6 bases). Germline V gene sequence: CDR1 MNHEY, CDR2 SVGAGI. The CDR3 length is 16 residues. With 2 bases removed from V and 1 base from J, the gap between germline ends came to 13 bases. The CDR3, as DNA: TGTGCCAGCAGTTACACGATAGCGGCTCGCACAGATACGCAGTATTTT. Its protein is CASSYTIAARTDTQYF.

V gene TRBV5-4 combines with J gene TRBJ1-2; 8 bases map to TRBD1. From germline, CDR1 is SGHNT and CDR2 YYREEE (reference sequence). The CDR3 is made up of 13 amino acids. V lost 1 base and J lost 8; bases outside the gene matches: 4. In DNA form, the CDR3 reads TGTGCCAGCAGCTTGCAGGGGGCGGAGGGCTACACCTTC. Its protein product is CASSLQGAEGYTF.

The chain is built from TRBV7-2 and TRBJ2-1, with 12 nucleotides matching TRBD2. V was pared by 4 bases and J by 0 bases, with 10 bases of the junction left unmatched. This CDR3 spans 19 amino acids. Germline lookup yields CDR1 SGHTA and CDR2 FQGNSA. The CDR3 loop is CASSSGPGTSGHSYNEQFF. The CDR3 region has the DNA TGTGCCAGCAGCTCCGGTCCCGGGACTAGCGGGCACTCCTACAATGAGCAGTTCTTC.

The chain couples TRBV7-8 to TRBJ2-1; 13 nucleotides align to TRBD2. V was pared by 1 base and J by 0 bases, with 0 bases of the junction left unmatched. This CDR3 comprises 17 residues. Germline lookup yields CDR1 SGHVS and CDR2 FQNEAQ. CDR3 sequence: CASSLGTSGSSYNEQFF. CDR3 nucleotides: TGTGCCAGCAGCTTAGGGACTAGCGGGAGCTCCTACAATGAGCAGTTCTTC.

The chain employs TRBV6-6 and TRBJ1-1; a weak D match, TRBD1 (5 bases). The ends were cut back, 4 bases at V and 4 bases at J, with 13 bases in the middle. The CDR3 loop spans 14 amino acids. Germline CDR1 reads MNHNY; CDR2 reads SVGAGI (reference sequence). CDR3 bases: TGTGCCAGCAGTTCTGGCAGGGTGAGCACTGAAGCTTTCTTT. This sequence encodes CASSSGRVSTEAFF.

The rearrangement uses TRBV7-3 and TRBJ2-3; the match to TRBD1 covers 11 bases. This CDR3 is 17 amino acids long. V shed 5 bases and J 3 bases; nucleotides not matched to a gene: 10. In germline, CDR1 is SGHTA, CDR2 FQGTGA. The CDR3 loop reads CASSVFFRDRGTDTQYF. Written as DNA, the CDR3 is TGTGCCAGCAGCGTTTTTTTTCGGGACAGGGGGACAGATACGCAGTATTTT.

V and J are TRBV18 and TRBJ2-1; perhaps TRBD2 as D (5 bases). The CDR3 loop spans 15 amino acids. CDR1 and CDR2 (germline): KGHSH, LQKENI. Trimming took off 4 bases at V and 4 bases at J, with 14 bases between the two ends. CDR3 in amino acids: CASSRVGGRYNEQFF. The CDR3 nucleotides are TGTGCCAGCTCACGGGTTGGCGGGCGTTACAATGAGCAGTTCTTC.

V usage is TRBV7-2 and J usage is TRBJ2-3; a possible D gene is TRBD2 (5 bases). Trimming removed 2 bases at V and 0 bases at J, with 18 bases between. Germline assignment: CDR1 SGHTA and CDR2 FQGNSA. This CDR3 has 18 residues. CDR3 sequence reads: CASSLSGYERLSTDTQYF. The CDR3 region has the DNA TGTGCCAGCAGCTTAAGTGGTTATGAGCGGCTTAGCACAGATACGCAGTATTTT.

The V call is TRBV29-1, the J call TRBJ2-1, with D uncertain. The germline V gene has CDR1 SQVTM and CDR2 ANQGSEA. The CDR3 has 13 amino acids. The V and J ends lost 4 bases and 8 bases respectively, with 15 bases between them. CDR3 bases: TGCAGCGTTGGCCCCCGAGGCTTGGATGAGCAGTTCTTC. Translating it yields CSVGPRGLDEQFF.

V gene TRBV6-5 combines with J gene TRBJ2-7; D perhaps matches TRBD1 (6 bases). Looked up from germline, CDR1 is MNHEY and CDR2 is SVGAGI. This CDR3 region has 12 residues. Trimming removed 9 bases from V and 2 bases from J, with 11 bases in between. The CDR3 coding sequence is TGTGCCAGTCAGGGGTATACCTACGAGCAGTACTTC. As protein: CASQGYTYEQYF.

V gene TRBV27 combines with J gene TRBJ2-2, with a possible D match to TRBD2 (5 bases). Germline loops: CDR1 MNHEY, CDR2 SMNVEV (reference sequence). Trimming shortened V by 7 bases and J by 1 base, and 10 bases separated the two germline ends. The length of the CDR3 is 14 residues. CDR3 DNA sequence: TGTGCCAGCACCCAGCGGAGGAACACCGGGGAGCTGTTTTTT. Amino acids: CASTQRRNTGELFF.